This TCR beta chain is drawn from a study of blood T cell repertoires in COVID-19 (TCRdb year 2020). Context from the whole study: The collaborator samples originated in the United States, Italy and Spain and spanned the acute and convalescent phases of COVID-19. Subjects who had been exposed to COVID-19, were actively infected with it, or had recovered from it provided the deeply sampled blood TCRbeta repertoires that made up the dataset. The prospective study material was composed of cDNA or gDNA derived from T cells, B-cell-depleted T cells, or PBMCs. Samples came from the ongoing ImmuneRACE study (first 160 participants) plus 1,254 subjects from 6 global collaborators. A de-identified subject ID, COVID-19 status, age in years and sex were almost always included in the sample metadata. The repertoires were made available in a free public database intended to serve as a resource for research on the immune response to SARS-CoV-2. Where available, HLA class I and class II types were obtained from metadata supplied by the sample provider rather than from assay-based typing. The full study reports these points: The quantity of clinical and demographic metadata differed by source and by participant and was supplied without curation.

Including cysteine and phenylalanine, the CDR3 has 15 amino acids. Solely the CDR3 DNA is kept, with 45 bases framed from the first base. Sequences LGHNA (CDR1) and YSLEER (CDR2) are obtained from the germline V gene. V is pruned by 2 bases and J by 7 bases, leaving 3 bases of the junction without a gene match. The immunoSEQ Assay, a bias-controlled multiplex PCR, was used to amplify TCRbeta CDR3 regions from genomic DNA. In the original analysis: Within the assay, amplification of reference gene primers was used to estimate how many nucleated cells each sample contained. Sequence reads were collapsed and filtered to measure the absolute abundance of every unique TCRbeta CDR3 rearrangement. Productive Simpson clonality was computed per sample as the square root of Simpson's diversity index over productive rearrangements. TCRdb's version of the immuneACCESS table is confined to in-frame rearrangements and falls short of the full clone set. An unresolved V gene accounts for under half of the shortfall where checked; the remainder is of unknown origin. V, J and clone size derive from that table, while D and trimming were established from the DNA sequence. For this sample the table gives 300,000 to 400,000 clones, of which 91% were detected only once. Around 3.5% of the sample is taken by the ten largest.

A remark on this clone: The antigen it recognizes is unknown. No base qualities exist here, and no much larger clone lies one base off it.

Another Seattle source contributed samples from volunteer blood donors who had recovered from COVID-19. Collaborating institutions collected whole blood in K2EDTA tubes following their own protocols. For TCRbeta analysis, collaborator samples were shipped as frozen whole blood, as isolated PBMCs, or as DNA extracted from either sample type. The V gene is TRBV4-3 and the J gene is TRBJ1-4; the junction holds 11 bases that match TRBD1. This TCR was sampled from a woman younger than 35 who had recovered from COVID-19. Sample: peripheral blood. The base sequence is TGCGCCAGCAGCCAACTCGGGACAGGGGGTGAAAAACTGTTTTTT. Translated, this gives CASSQLGTGGEKLFF.